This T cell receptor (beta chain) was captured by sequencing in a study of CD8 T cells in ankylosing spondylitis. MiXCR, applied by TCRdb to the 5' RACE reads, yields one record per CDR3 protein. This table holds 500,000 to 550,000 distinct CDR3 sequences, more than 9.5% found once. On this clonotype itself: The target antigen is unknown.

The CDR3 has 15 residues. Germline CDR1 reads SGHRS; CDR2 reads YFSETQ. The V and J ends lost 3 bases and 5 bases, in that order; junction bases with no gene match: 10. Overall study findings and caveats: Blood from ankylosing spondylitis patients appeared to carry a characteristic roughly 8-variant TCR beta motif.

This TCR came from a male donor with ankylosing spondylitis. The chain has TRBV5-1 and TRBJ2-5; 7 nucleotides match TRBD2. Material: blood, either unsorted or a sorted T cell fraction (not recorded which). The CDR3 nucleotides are TGCGCCAGCAGCTCCGGGGCGGGAGAGGTGGAGACCCAGTACTTC. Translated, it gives CASSSGAGEVETQYF.